This entry lists 26 T cell receptor beta chains sequenced from one sample in a study of blood T cells in healthy people across ages (dated by TCRdb to the mid-2010s). Library preparation was by 5' RACE. TCRdb lists the instrument as Illumina HiSeq 2500. A second PCR of about 7 to 12 cycles was performed with a sample-barcoded 5' primer and a J-beta primer mix. The public reads were quality trimmed at Q25 with fastp and then assembled into clones with MiXCR by TCRdb, keeping productive beta chains. One record per CDR3 amino acid sequence lists the most common genes and DNA. The table for this sample lists approximately 850,000 distinct CDR3 sequences; roughly 50% of them were counted only once. The ten largest make up roughly 20% of the sample. The sample was blood. The receptors shown here come from a man aged 25-40 years in good health.

This clonotype was detected only a few times. The rearrangement links TRBV4-3 to TRBJ2-1, with D perhaps TRBD1 or TRBD2 (5 bases each). The CDR3 runs to 14 residues. Germline lookup yields CDR1 LGHNA and CDR2 YSLEER. V lost 0 bases, J lost 10 bases, and 13 bases lay in between. The CDR3 DNA reads TGCGCCAGCAGCCAAGATGGGGCGGGCCGGGAGCAGTTCTTC. Its translation: CASSQDGAGREQFF.

In this sample, this clonotype turned up a few times. The V and J genes are TRBV20-1 and TRBJ2-3; D possibly uses TRBD1 or TRBD2 (6 bases each). Per the germline V gene, CDR1 is DFQATT and CDR2 is SNEGSKA (reference sequence). Trimming shortened V by 1 base and J by 2 bases, and 13 bases separated the two germline ends. CDR3 size: 15 residues. Here the CDR3 DNA reads TGCAGTGCTAGAGCGGGCGGGGACAACACAGATACGCAGTATTTT. Encoded protein: CSARAGGDNTDTQYF.

This clonotype turned up a few times. The rearrangement links TRBV4-3 to TRBJ1-2; possible D gene TRBD1, 5 bases. The germline V and J ends were trimmed by 4 bases and 6 bases, with 18 bases remaining between them. Germline V gene data show CDR1 as LGHNA and CDR2 as YSLEER. The CDR3 is 15 residues long. CDR3 region: CASSRTRDSRDGYTF. The CDR3 nucleotides are TGCGCCAGCAGCCGGACCAGGGACTCGAGGGATGGCTACACCTTC.

V and J are TRBV12-3 or TRBV12-4 and TRBJ1-1; possibly TRBD1 for D (5 bases). The CDR3 contains 12 residues. V gave up 5 bases and J gave up 9 bases, with 13 bases separating them. The CDR3 DNA sequence: TGTGCCAGCAGTACCGGGGGGTTAAAAGCTTTCTTT. This encodes CASSTGGLKAFF.

This sequence joins TRBV15 and TRBJ1-4; D is unclear. The germline gives CDR1 LNHNV, CDR2 YYDKDF (reference sequence). There are 14 residues in the CDR3. Trimming pared 5 bases from V and 3 bases from J, leaving 10 bases between. The CDR3 DNA is TGTGCCACCAGCGGGGTTTCGGCTAATGAAAAACTGTTTTTT. Its translation: CATSGVSANEKLFF.

The V gene is TRBV7-9, the J gene TRBJ1-6, with D uncertain. Germline values: CDR1 SEHNR, CDR2 FQNEAQ (reference sequence). The V and J ends lost 6 bases and 7 bases respectively, with 10 bases between them. The CDR3 is 13 amino acids. This chain's CDR3 is CASSQTGNSPLHF. The CDR3 coding sequence is TGTGCCAGCAGTCAGACGGGGAATTCACCCCTCCACTTT.

This clonotype turned up a few times. V gene TRBV7-2 combines with J gene TRBJ2-7, with D unresolved. CDR3 size: 14 residues. Germline-derived CDR1 and CDR2 are SGHTA and FQGNSA. Trimming left V 4 bases short and J 3 bases short, with 13 bases between. In DNA, the CDR3 is TGTGCCAGCAGCTCTCCCGGCAGTAGCTACGAGCAGTACTTC. It specifies CASSSPGSSYEQYF.

The rearrangement uses TRBV6-5 and TRBJ2-4; 11 positions agree with TRBD2. TRBJ2-7 explains the end of the DNA better; the J call may be wrong. This CDR3 contains 16 residues. Germline assignment: CDR1 MNHEY and CDR2 SVGAGI. CDR3 sequence reads: CASSYSTSGESYEQYF. CDR3 coding DNA: TGTGCCAGCAGTTACTCGACTAGCGGGGAGTCCTACGAGCAGTACTTC.

The table lists this clonotype with a few counts. The chain has TRBV7-2 and TRBJ2-6, with unresolved D. This CDR3 comprises 15 residues. From germline, CDR1 is SGHTA and CDR2 FQGNSA. V was cut by 0 bases and J by 4 bases, with 7 bases left in between. The CDR3 spells CASSLASGGANVLTF. For the CDR3, the DNA is TGTGCCAGCAGCTTAGCATCCGGGGGGGCCAACGTCCTGACTTTC.

The V gene is TRBV7-8, the J gene TRBJ1-1, with 9 bases identical to TRBD1. Trimming took 5 bases from V and 5 from J; bases not matched to a gene: 15. CDR1 and CDR2 (germline): SGHVS, FQNEAQ. The CDR3 covers 17 residues. CDR3 sequence (DNA): TGTGCCAGCAGCCCTTCCGCGGGACAGGGCTTGGTGACTGAAGCTTTCTTT. Translation: CASSPSAGQGLVTEAFF.

The V call is TRBV12-3 or TRBV12-4, the J call TRBJ1-2; 7 positions match TRBD1. The CDR3 has 13 amino acids. Trimming removed 4 bases from V and 7 bases from J; junction bases left unmatched: 6. CDR3 DNA: TGTGCCAGCAGTTCCGGGACAGAGCTTGGCTACACCTTC. It encodes CASSSGTELGYTF.

V and J are TRBV15 and TRBJ2-4; 9 nucleotides align to TRBD2. Germline loops: CDR1 LNHNV, CDR2 YYDKDF (reference sequence). This CDR3 has 18 residues. The J segment lost 1 base and the V segment lost 3 bases, leaving 10 bases of the junction unmatched. Here the CDR3 DNA reads TGTGCCACCAGCAGTCCCCGGCGGGAGGGCCCGGCCAAAAACATTCAGTACTTC. Translated: CATSSPRREGPAKNIQYF.

The V call is TRBV20-1, the J call TRBJ1-1; no clear D. Trimming took 2 bases from V and 1 from J, leaving 14 bases between them. Germline CDR1 is DFQATT and CDR2 is SNEGSKA (reference sequence). The CDR3 covers 15 residues. CDR3 sequence: CSARKEGRGNTEAFF. In nucleotides, the CDR3 is TGCAGTGCTAGAAAGGAAGGGCGGGGGAACACTGAAGCTTTCTTT.

This clonotype has a handful of counts. The gene calls are TRBV28 and TRBJ2-3, with 10 bases matching TRBD2. V shed 5 bases and J 3 bases; nucleotides not matched to a gene: 5. Looked up from germline, CDR1 is MDHEN and CDR2 is SYDVKM. This CDR3 comprises 15 residues. In DNA, the CDR3 is TGTGCCAGCAGTGATAGCGGGAGGAGGACAGATACGCAGTATTTT. Protein sequence: CASSDSGRRTDTQYF.

The chain joins TRBV2 to TRBJ1-2; D ambiguous. V was shortened by 3 bases and J by 2 bases, with 10 bases between the two germline ends. CDR1 is SNHLY, CDR2 FYNNEI, per germline. There are 14 residues in the CDR3. The DNA of the CDR3 is TGTGCCAGCAGTGAGAGCGGGCGGAACTATGGCTACACCTTC. Translation gives CASSESGRNYGYTF. The whole variable domain, remainder taken from reference TRBV2 and TRBJ1-2, is EPEVTQTPSHQVTQMGQEVILRCVPISNHLYFYWYRQILGQKVEFLVSFYNNEISEKSEIFDDQFSVERPDGSNFTLKIRSTKLEDSAMYFCASSESGRNYGYTFGSGTRLTVV.

This rearrangement joins TRBV4-2 to TRBJ2-1; no definite D call. The V gene's germline CDR1 is LGHNA and CDR2 YNFKEQ. V lost 4 bases and J lost 8, with 15 bases in between. The CDR3 is made up of 14 amino acids. Here the CDR3 DNA reads TGTGCCAGCAGCCCCGCCGGCCGTGGAGATGAGCAGTTCTTC. As protein: CASSPAGRGDEQFF.

V is TRBV12-3 or TRBV12-4 and J is TRBJ2-1, with D perhaps being TRBD1 or TRBD2 (6 bases each). TRBJ2-7 matches the DNA end more closely, so the J call is doubtful. The CDR3 length is 13 residues. CDR3 sequence reads: CASREGGFYEQYF. CDR3 nucleotide sequence: TGTGCCAGCAGAGAGGGGGGCTTTTACGAGCAGTACTTC.

This chain connects TRBV20-1 to TRBJ2-1; no clear D gene. The CDR3 has 8 residues. The V end was cut by 6 bases, the J end by 14 bases, with 8 bases between. CDR1 and CDR2 from the germline V gene are DFQATT and SNEGSKA (reference sequence). CDR3 coding DNA: TGCAGTGCCTACCCAGAGTTCTTC. Amino acid sequence: CSAYPEFF.

For this clonotype: Sequence at one end of the junction differs from germline and may be a read error. This chain connects TRBV6-2 or TRBV6-3 to TRBJ2-1, with 7 bases fitting TRBD2. The germline gives CDR1 MNHEY, CDR2 SVGEGT. The CDR3 loop spans 15 amino acids. The CDR3 DNA follows: TGTGCCGGCAGCCGGACTAGTCGCTCCTACAATGAGCAGTTCTTC. Translated: CAGSRTSRSYNEQFF.

The chain links TRBV29-1 to TRBJ2-7; D perhaps matches TRBD2 (6 bases). Trimming removed 0 bases from V and 5 bases from J, with 17 bases in between. The germline CDR1 and CDR2 sequences are SQVTM and ANQGSEA. The CDR3 has 15 amino acids. CDR3 sequence (DNA): TGCAGCGTTGAAGACGCGGGACTCACAACCGACGAGCAGTACTTC. Translating gives CSVEDAGLTTDEQYF.

In DNA, the CDR3 is TGCAGCGTTGGGGCAGGGACAGTATTAGATACGCAGTATTTT. Translation gives CSVGAGTVLDTQYF. The V gene is TRBV29-1, the J gene TRBJ2-3, with 7 bases matching TRBD1. Trimming cost V 4 bases and J 5 bases; bases outside gene matches: 9. The CDR3 contains 14 residues. Germline assignment: CDR1 SQVTM and CDR2 ANQGSEA.

The chain couples TRBV27 to TRBJ2-1; D could derive from TRBD1 or TRBD2 (5 bases each). Trimming stripped 7 bases from V and 0 bases from J, with 16 bases between. The germline V gene has CDR1 MNHEY and CDR2 SMNVEV (reference sequence). The CDR3 spans 16 residues. The CDR3 nucleotides are TGTGCCAGCAAAGCGGTAGAGGGGATCTCCTACAATGAGCAGTTCTTC. Translated: CASKAVEGISYNEQFF.

The chain couples TRBV11-2 to TRBJ2-5; 9 positions agree with TRBD2. Germline-derived CDR1 and CDR2 are SGHAT and FQNNGV. V gave up 2 bases and J gave up 4 bases; unmatched junction bases: 8. The CDR3 is 16 amino acids. The CDR3 protein is CASSLSSGTFRETQYF. DNA of the CDR3: TGTGCCAGCAGCTTATCTAGCGGGACGTTCCGAGAGACCCAGTACTTC.

This clonotype has only a few counts. This chain connects TRBV29-1 to TRBJ2-7, with a tentative D call TRBD1 (6 bases). The CDR3 covers 12 residues. V was clipped by 4 bases and J by 3 bases, with 10 bases between them. The germline V gene encodes CDR1 SQVTM and CDR2 ANQGSEA. DNA for the CDR3: TGCAGCGTTGGCGGCAGGGGCTACGAGCAGTACTTC. Translating gives CSVGGRGYEQYF.

This chain links TRBV7-2 with TRBJ2-5; weak D call: TRBD2 (7 bases). The V and J ends lost 3 bases and 11 bases respectively, with 16 bases between them. CDR3 length equals 13 residues. Germline V CDR1 and CDR2: SGHTA, FQGNSA. The DNA of the CDR3 is TGTGCCAGCAGCTTCTGGGGGGGCTATGAGCAGTACTTC. Translation gives CASSFWGGYEQYF. Supplemented by reference TRBV7-2 and TRBJ2-5, the full variable domain reads GAGVSQSPSNKVTEKGKDVELRCDPISGHTALYWYRQSLGQGLEFLIYFQGNSAPDKSGLPSDRFSAERTGGSVSTLTIQRTQQEDSAVYLCASSFWGGYEQYFGPGTRLLVL.

The CDR3 loop reads CASSWSGELAKNIQYF. The CDR3 DNA reads as TGTGCCAGCAGCTGGAGCGGGGAGCTAGCCAAAAACATTCAGTACTTC. V usage is TRBV7-2 and J usage is TRBJ2-4; 7 bases map to TRBD2. With 4 bases clipped from V and 0 bases from J, the junction kept 6 bases outside the gene matches. The CDR3 runs 16 residues. The V gene's germline CDR1 is SGHTA and CDR2 FQGNSA.